Below are 4 T cell receptor beta chains sequenced from a single sample in a study of blood T cell repertoires in COVID-19. Sequenced by immunoSEQ multiplex PCR; TCRdb stores in-frame clones only, minus some. The sample includes 150,000 to 200,000 clones, 80% to 90% of them seen just once. Specimen: peripheral blood. The source of these receptors is a woman in her seventies with COVID-19, enrolled during active disease.

The genes are TRBV6-6 and TRBJ2-7; D is undetermined. The CDR3 is made up of 13 amino acids. Looked up from germline, CDR1 is MNHNY and CDR2 is SVGAGI (reference sequence). Between the trimmed V and J ends, which lost 2 bases and 7 bases, there was a span of 12 bases. In DNA, the CDR3 is TGTGCCAGCAGTTACAGACCCCGGGTGGAGCAGTACTTC. Protein sequence: CASSYRPRVEQYF.

The V gene is TRBV11-2, the J gene TRBJ2-2; 8 bases match TRBD1. The CDR3 has 15 residues. Germline V lookup: CDR1 SGHAT, CDR2 FQNNGV. The trim removed 7 bases at V and 4 bases at J, leaving 8 bases unmatched. The CDR3 loop reads CASNPQGAVTGELFF. CDR3 DNA: TGTGCCAGCAACCCCCAGGGGGCGGTCACCGGGGAGCTGTTTTTT.

This chain uses TRBV9 with TRBJ2-3, with D tentatively TRBD2 (5 bases). Germline CDR1 is SGDLS and CDR2 is YYNGEE. The CDR3 spans 15 residues. Trimming removed 0 bases at V and 0 bases at J, with 8 bases between. The CDR3, as DNA: TGTGCCAGCAGCGTAGAGGGAGATAGCACAGATACGCAGTATTTT. Its protein is CASSVEGDSTDTQYF.

The V call is TRBV14, the J call TRBJ2-7, with TRBD1 identical over 12 bases. CDR1 SGHDN and CDR2 FVKESK come from the germline V gene. Trimming took 4 bases from V and 5 from J; bases not matched to a gene: 6. CDR3 length: 15 amino acids. In DNA form, the CDR3 reads TGTGCCAGCAGCCTTACCGGGACAGGGGGCAACGAGCAGTACTTC. Translation: CASSLTGTGGNEQYF.